This TCR beta chain stems from a study of T cells after yellow fever vaccination. Across the study: Libraries from low-cell-number fractions were prepared with the SMART-Seq v4 Ultra Low Input RNA kit. Broader study findings: Weaker, the secondary response peaked sooner, at day 5 versus 15. A large majority of primary-vaccination clones showed up again after the booster (about 96% CD4, roughly 91% CD8).

Notes on this clonotype: Antigen specificity is unknown.

The germline gives CDR1 MGHRA, CDR2 YSYEKL. The CDR3 length is 15 residues. Trimming removed 0 bases from V and 5 bases from J, with 8 bases in between. TCRdb reprocessed the 5' RACE reads via MiXCR and lists one record per CDR3 protein. The table lists 300,000 or so distinct CDR3 sequences, roughly 8.4% of them singletons. The gene calls are TRBV4-1 and TRBJ1-6, with D uncertain. The receptor comes from a man between 18 and 29 years old who received the YFV17D yellow fever vaccine. Sequencing was performed on PBMCs, taken approximately 40 days after the first yellow fever vaccination. The CDR3 loop is CASSQDQQNNSPLHF. The CDR3 DNA is TGCGCCAGCAGCCAAGACCAGCAGAATAATTCACCCCTCCACTTT.